Below are 7 T cell receptor beta chains sequenced from a single sample in a study of cytomegalovirus exposure and HLA in healthy donors. Repertoires were generated with immunoSEQ multiplex PCR, while TCRdb's copy carries only in-frame clones and drops some. The table has 120,000 or so clones, approximately 86% seen once; the top ten hold about 4%. The specimen was PBMCs. The origin of the receptors is a young man in good health and CMV-seropositive.

The chain combines TRBV6-1 with TRBJ1-4; TRBD1 is a possible D gene (5 bases). The germline V and J ends were trimmed by 7 bases and 5 bases, with 14 bases remaining between them. The CDR3 runs to 14 residues. The germline CDR1 and CDR2 sequences are MNHNS and SASEGT. The CDR3 spells CASKLGHENEKLFF. CDR3 sequence (DNA): TGTGCCAGCAAATTAGGACACGAAAATGAAAAACTGTTTTTT.

The chain is built from TRBV5-6 and TRBJ1-5; TRBD1 aligns across 9 bases. This CDR3 comprises 14 residues. CDR1 is SGHDT and CDR2 is YYEEEE in the germline V gene. Trimming at V came to 3 bases and at J to 6 bases, leaving 4 bases not matched to a gene. The CDR3 region is CASSSGTGSQPQHF. CDR3 nucleotides: TGTGCCAGCAGCTCGGGGACAGGGAGTCAGCCCCAGCATTTT.

V and J are TRBV5-4 and TRBJ2-2; a weak D match, TRBD1 (6 bases). The CDR3 runs to 14 residues. V lost 3 bases to trimming and J lost 1 base, with 7 bases between them. The germline CDR1 and CDR2 sequences are SGHNT and YYREEE (reference sequence). The CDR3 loop reads CASSWTENTGELFF. The CDR3 DNA sequence: TGTGCCAGCAGCTGGACAGAGAACACCGGGGAGCTGTTTTTT.

This chain uses TRBV28 with TRBJ2-7, with TRBD1 identical over 10 bases. Germline-derived CDR1 and CDR2 are MDHEN and SYDVKM. V was pared by 5 bases and J by 3 bases, with 10 bases of the junction left unmatched. CDR3 length: 16 residues. The DNA for the CDR3 is TGTGCCAGCAGTCCCTACCAGGACAGGGGGTTCTACGAGCAGTACTTC. This translates into CASSPYQDRGFYEQYF.

This chain connects TRBV27 to TRBJ2-7; TRBD1 aligns across 7 bases. The CDR3 contains 14 residues. Germline lookup yields CDR1 MNHEY and CDR2 SMNVEV (reference sequence). The ends lost 7 bases at V and 4 bases at J; junction bases unmatched: 10. CDR3 nucleotide sequence: TGTGCCAGCACTAACTCCGGGACAGCTTACGAGCAGTACTTC. Its translation is CASTNSGTAYEQYF.

This clone showed up just once. The genes are TRBV11-2 and TRBJ1-1; the match to TRBD1 covers 8 bases. Germline-derived CDR1 and CDR2 are SGHAT and FQNNGV. The V and J ends lost 6 bases and 0 bases, in that order; junction bases with no gene match: 6. The CDR3 runs 15 residues. CDR3 DNA: TGTGCCAGCAGACTGACAGGGGCGATGAACACTGAAGCTTTCTTT. Translation gives CASRLTGAMNTEAFF. The complete variable domain, with remaining parts taken from reference TRBV11-2 and TRBJ1-1, reads EAGVAQSPRYKIIEKRQSVAFWCNPISGHATLYWYQQILGQGPKLLIQFQNNGVVDDSQLPKDRFSAERLKGVDSTLKIQPAKLEDSAVYLCASRLTGAMNTEAFFGQGTRLTVV.

This chain links TRBV10-3 with TRBJ1-1, with TRBD1 as a possible D gene (5 bases). The V end was cut by 10 bases, the J end by 1 base, with 16 bases between. The CDR3 contains 14 residues. From germline, CDR1 is ENHRY and CDR2 SYGVKD. In nucleotides, the CDR3 is TGTGCCACCCTCCTCGGGAGGGGGAACACTGAAGCTTTCTTT. Residues: CATLLGRGNTEAFF.